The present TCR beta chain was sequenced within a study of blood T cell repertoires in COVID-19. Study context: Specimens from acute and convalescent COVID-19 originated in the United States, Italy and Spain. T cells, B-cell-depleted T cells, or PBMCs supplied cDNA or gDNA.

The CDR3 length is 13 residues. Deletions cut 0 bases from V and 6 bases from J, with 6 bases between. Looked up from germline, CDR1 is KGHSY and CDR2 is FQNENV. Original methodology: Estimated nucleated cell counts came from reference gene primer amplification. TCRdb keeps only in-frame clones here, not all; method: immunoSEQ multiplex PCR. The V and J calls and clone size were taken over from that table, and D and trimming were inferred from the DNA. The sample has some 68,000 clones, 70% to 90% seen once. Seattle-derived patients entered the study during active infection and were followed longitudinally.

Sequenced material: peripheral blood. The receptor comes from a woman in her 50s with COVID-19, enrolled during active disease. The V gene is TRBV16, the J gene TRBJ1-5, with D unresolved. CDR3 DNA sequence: TGTGCCAGCAGCCAATCCCTTTCTCAGCCCCAGCATTTT. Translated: CASSQSLSQPQHF. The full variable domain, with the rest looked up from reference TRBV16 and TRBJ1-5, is GEEVAQTPKHLVRGEGQKAKLYCAPIKGHSYVFWYQQVLKNEFKFLISFQNENVFDETGMPKERFSAKCLPNSPCSLEIQATKLEDSAVYFCASSQSLSQPQHFGDGTRLSIL.